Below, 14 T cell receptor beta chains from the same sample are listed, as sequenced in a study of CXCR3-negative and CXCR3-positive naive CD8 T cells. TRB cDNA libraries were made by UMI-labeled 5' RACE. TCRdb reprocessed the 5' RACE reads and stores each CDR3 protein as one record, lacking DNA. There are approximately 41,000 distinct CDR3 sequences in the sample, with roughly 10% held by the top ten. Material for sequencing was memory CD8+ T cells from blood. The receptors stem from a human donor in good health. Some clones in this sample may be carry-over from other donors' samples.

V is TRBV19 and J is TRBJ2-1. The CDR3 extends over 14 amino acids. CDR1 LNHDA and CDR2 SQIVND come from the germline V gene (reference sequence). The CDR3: CASNGLSGIDEQFF.

The CDR3 loop is CSVENGAGELFF. The chain carries TRBV29-1 and TRBJ2-2. Germline lookup yields CDR1 SQVTM and CDR2 ANQGSEA. The CDR3 covers 12 residues.

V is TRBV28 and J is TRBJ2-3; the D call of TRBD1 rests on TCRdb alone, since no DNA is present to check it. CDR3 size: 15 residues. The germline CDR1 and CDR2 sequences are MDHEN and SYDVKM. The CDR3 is CASSLHRVFTDTQYF.

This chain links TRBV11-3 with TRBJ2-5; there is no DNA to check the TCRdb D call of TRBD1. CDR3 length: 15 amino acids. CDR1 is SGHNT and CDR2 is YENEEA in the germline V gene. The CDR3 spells CASSLGTGSGETQYF.

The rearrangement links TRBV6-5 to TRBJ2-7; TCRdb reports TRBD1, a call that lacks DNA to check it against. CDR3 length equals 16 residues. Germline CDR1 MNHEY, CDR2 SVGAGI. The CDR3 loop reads CASSDTGQKPAYEQYF.

CDR3 in amino acids: CASTQDFYGYTF. The rearrangement uses TRBV6-2 or TRBV6-3 and TRBJ1-2. The CDR3 covers 12 residues. Looked up from germline, CDR1 is MNHEY and CDR2 is SVGEGT.

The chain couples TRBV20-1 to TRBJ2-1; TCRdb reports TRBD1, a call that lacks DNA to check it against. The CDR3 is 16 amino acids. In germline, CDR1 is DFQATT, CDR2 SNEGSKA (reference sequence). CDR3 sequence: CSARGGAGGVENEQFF.

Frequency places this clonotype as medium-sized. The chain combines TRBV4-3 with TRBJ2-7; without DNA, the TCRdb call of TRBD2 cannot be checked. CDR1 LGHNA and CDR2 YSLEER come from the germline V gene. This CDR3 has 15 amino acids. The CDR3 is CASSQEQGEGYEQYF.

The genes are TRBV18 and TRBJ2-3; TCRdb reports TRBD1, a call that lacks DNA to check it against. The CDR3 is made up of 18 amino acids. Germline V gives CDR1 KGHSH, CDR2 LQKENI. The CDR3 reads CASSPPRPVKAGADTQYF.

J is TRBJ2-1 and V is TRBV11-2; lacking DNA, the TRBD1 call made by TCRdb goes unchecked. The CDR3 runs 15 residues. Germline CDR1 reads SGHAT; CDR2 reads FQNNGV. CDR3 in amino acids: CASSLSWGAYNEQFF.

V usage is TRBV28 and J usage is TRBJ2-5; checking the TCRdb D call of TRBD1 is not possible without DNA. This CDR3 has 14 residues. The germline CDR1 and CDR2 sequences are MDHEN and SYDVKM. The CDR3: CASSLSTGLETQYF. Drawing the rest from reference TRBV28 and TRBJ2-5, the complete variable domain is DVKVTQSSRYLVKRTGEKVFLECVQDMDHENMFWYRQDPGLGLRLIYFSYDVKMKEKGDIPEGYSVSREKKERFSLILESASTNQTSMYLCASSLSTGLETQYFGPGTRLLVL.

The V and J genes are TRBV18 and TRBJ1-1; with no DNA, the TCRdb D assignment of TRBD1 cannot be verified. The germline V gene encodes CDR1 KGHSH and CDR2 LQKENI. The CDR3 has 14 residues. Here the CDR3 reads CASSPGTGVTEAFF.

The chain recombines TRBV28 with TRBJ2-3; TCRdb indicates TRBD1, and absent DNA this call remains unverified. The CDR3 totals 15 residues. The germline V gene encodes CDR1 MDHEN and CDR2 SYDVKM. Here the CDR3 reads CASTFPGTRADTQYF.

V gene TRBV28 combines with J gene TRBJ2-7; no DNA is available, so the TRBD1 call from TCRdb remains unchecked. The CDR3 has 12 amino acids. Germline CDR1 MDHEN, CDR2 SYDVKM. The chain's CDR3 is CASSLRGDEQYF.